This entry lists 6 T cell receptor beta chains sequenced from one sample in a study of blood T cell repertoires in COVID-19 (TCRdb year 2020). Receptor amplification or capture employed the immunoSEQ multiplex PCR assay. What TCRdb holds here is the immuneACCESS table cut down to in-frame rearrangements. Part of the clones is not present; checked against another copy, under half of the missing clones reflect an unresolved V gene, and the others are unexplained. In this sample the table shows fewer than 250,000 clones, 83% of which occur a single time. Roughly 5.5% of the sample comes from the top ten. The source material was peripheral blood. These receptors all come from a human donor in a cohort sampled during active COVID-19.

This clone was found a few times. Other DNA sequences within the sample encode an identical CDR3. This chain joins TRBV7-2 and TRBJ1-2, with TRBD1 identical over 8 bases. Looked up from germline, CDR1 is SGHTA and CDR2 is FQGNSA. The CDR3 spans 13 residues. V trimming: 2 bases; J trimming: 6 bases; junction bases outside the gene matches: 2. The CDR3 coding sequence is TGTGCCAGCAGCTTAAACAGGGGGGATGGCTACACCTTC. Its translation is CASSLNRGDGYTF.

The chain employs TRBV4-1 and TRBJ2-7; TRBD2 matches at 8 bases. Trimming at V came to 3 bases and at J to 0 bases, leaving 4 bases not matched to a gene. Germline V gene sequence: CDR1 MGHRA, CDR2 YSYEKL. This CDR3 contains 15 residues. CDR3 nucleotide sequence: TGCGCCAGCAGCCACGGAGCGGGAGACTCCTACGAGCAGTACTTC. Its protein product is CASSHGAGDSYEQYF.

This clone was counted once. This chain links TRBV15 with TRBJ2-7, with TRBD2 matching 7 bases. The length of the CDR3 is 14 residues. After removal of 3 bases from V and 5 bases from J, the junction contained 7 bases not matched to a gene. Germline V gene data show CDR1 as LNHNV and CDR2 as YYDKDF (reference sequence). CDR3 coding DNA: TGTGCCACCAGCAGGACTAGCCGGCACAACGAGCAGTACTTC. It specifies CATSRTSRHNEQYF.

On this clone: The sample has other DNA sequences that encode this CDR3 too. The gene calls are TRBV7-9 and TRBJ2-7, with D unclear. Germline CDR1 and CDR2: SEHNR and FQNEAQ (reference sequence). The length of the CDR3 is 14 residues. Trimming removed 5 bases from V and 0 bases from J, with 11 bases in between. The CDR3 region is CASSPRGSSYEQYF. CDR3 nucleotides: TGTGCCAGCAGCCCCCGTGGCAGCTCCTACGAGCAGTACTTC.

The chain links TRBV3-1 (or the pseudogene TRBV3-2) to TRBJ1-3; D gene ambiguous. Trimming cost V 0 bases and J 0 bases, with 6 bases left between them. This CDR3 region has 15 residues. From germline, CDR1 is LGHDT and CDR2 YNNKEL (reference sequence). The CDR3 sequence: CASSQDDFSGNTIYF. DNA for the CDR3: TGTGCCAGCAGCCAAGATGACTTCTCTGGAAACACCATATATTTT.

This rearrangement joins TRBV7-2 to TRBJ2-5; 8 bases fit TRBD2. Germline V gene data show CDR1 as SGHTA and CDR2 as FQGNSA. V lost 4 bases to trimming and J lost 5 bases; unmatched junction nucleotides: 6. CDR3 length: 14 residues. The CDR3 sequence is CASSSGLARETQYF. The CDR3 DNA is TGTGCCAGCAGCTCCGGACTAGCCAGGGAGACCCAGTACTTC.